This T cell receptor beta chain was recovered during a study of blood T cell repertoires in COVID-19. In the original analysis: It was from reference gene primer amplification that nucleated cell counts were estimated. TCRdb's table, derived via immunoSEQ multiplex PCR, lists solely in-frame clones and lacks some. V, J and clone size reflect that table, while D and trimming were determined from the DNA. The sample yields about 17,000 clones, approximately 80% seen once. This CDR3 comprises 15 residues. The germline V gene has CDR1 SNHLY and CDR2 FYNNEI. V was shortened by 7 bases and J by 2 bases, with 15 bases between the two germline ends. Those enrolled in Seattle joined during active infection and were followed longitudinally afterward.

The gene calls are TRBV2 and TRBJ2-1; possible D gene TRBD2, 6 bases. The receptor was isolated from a man in his sixties or seventies with COVID-19, enrolled during active disease. The sample consisted of peripheral blood. The CDR3 reads CASKVGGRAYNEQFF. The CDR3, as DNA: TGTGCCAGCAAAGTGGGGGGAAGGGCCTACAATGAGCAGTTCTTC.